This is a list of T cell receptor beta chains from one sample in a study of OX40 agonist ivuxolimab in advanced cancers. The method was immunoSEQ multiplex PCR; TCRdb's version includes in-frame clones alone and lacks a portion of them. The sample shows about 79,000 clones, 80% to 95% of them seen only once. The sample consisted of CD4+ or CD8+ T cells sorted from blood, taken in a trial of the OX40 agonist ivuxolimab. These receptors all come from an adult with an advanced solid tumor such as melanoma, head and neck, liver or kidney cancer. Each CDR3 is given with its conserved first and last residue. D genes are given only for firm matches. Clone size is shown for a subset of rows, as once, few, many or a class of expanded clone.

clone_size: NA
j_call: TRBJ2-7
v_call: TRBV30
d_call: TRBD1
cdr3_nt: TGTGCCTGGAGTGGGACAGGGGGCCACGAGCAGTACTTC
cdr3_aa: CAWSGTGGHEQYF

clone_size: once
j_call: TRBJ2-7
v_call: TRBV11-3
d_call: NA
cdr3_nt: TGTGCCAGCAGCTTAGATGTGACTACCGAGCAGTACTTC
cdr3_aa: CASSLDVTTEQYF

clone_size: NA
j_call: TRBJ1-1
v_call: TRBV28
d_call: NA
cdr3_nt: TGTGCCAGCAGGGTGAAGGGCACGAACACTGAAGCTTTCTTT
cdr3_aa: CASRVKGTNTEAFF

clone_size: NA
j_call: TRBJ2-2
v_call: TRBV7-9
d_call: TRBD2
cdr3_nt: TGTGCCAGCAGCTTAGATATTCGCGGGAGTACCGGGGAGCTGTTTTTT
cdr3_aa: CASSLDIRGSTGELFF

clone_size: NA
j_call: TRBJ2-1
v_call: TRBV28
d_call: NA
cdr3_nt: TGTGCCAGCACCCCTGACGGCCGCCGAGGTGAGCAGTTCTTC
cdr3_aa: CASTPDGRRGEQFF

clone_size: NA
j_call: TRBJ2-3
v_call: TRBV6-5
d_call: TRBD2
cdr3_nt: TGTGCCAGCAGTCCCGCGGGAGGTTTGACAGATACGCAGTATTTT
cdr3_aa: CASSPAGGLTDTQYF

clone_size: NA
j_call: TRBJ2-7
v_call: TRBV30
d_call: NA
cdr3_nt: TGTGCCTGGGGTTACTACGAGCAGTACTTC
cdr3_aa: CAWGYYEQYF

clone_size: NA
j_call: TRBJ1-1
v_call: TRBV27
d_call: TRBD1
cdr3_nt: TGTGCCAGCCGAAGACAGGGGATGGCTGAAGCTTTCTTT
cdr3_aa: CASRRQGMAEAFF

clone_size: NA
j_call: TRBJ2-7
v_call: TRBV28
d_call: NA
cdr3_nt: TGTGCCAGCAGACTCGGGACCTTATTCTACGAGCAGTACTTC
cdr3_aa: CASRLGTLFYEQYF

clone_size: NA
j_call: TRBJ2-1
v_call: TRBV30
d_call: NA
cdr3_nt: TGTGCCTGGATTGGGGCGGGGACCTGGTCCCAGCAGTTCTTC
cdr3_aa: CAWIGAGTWSQQFF

clone_size: NA
j_call: TRBJ2-1
v_call: TRBV5-1
d_call: NA
cdr3_nt: TGCGCCAGCAGTAAAAGGACCAATGAGCAGTTCTTC
cdr3_aa: CASSKRTNEQFF

clone_size: NA
j_call: TRBJ2-3
v_call: TRBV5-1
d_call: NA
cdr3_nt: TGCGCCAGCAGCCCCCAAGGCGCCCCCGCAGATACGCAGTATTTT
cdr3_aa: CASSPQGAPADTQYF

clone_size: NA
j_call: TRBJ2-1
v_call: TRBV28
d_call: TRBD1
cdr3_nt: TGTGCCAGCAGAGGACAGGGGCCGAGCTCCTACAATGAGCAGTTCTTC
cdr3_aa: CASRGQGPSSYNEQFF

clone_size: once
j_call: TRBJ2-3
v_call: TRBV6-5
d_call: TRBD2
cdr3_nt: TGTGCCAGCAGGAGGGGACTAGCGAGCACAGATACGCAGTATTTT
cdr3_aa: CASRRGLASTDTQYF

clone_size: NA
j_call: TRBJ2-4
v_call: TRBV5-1
d_call: NA
cdr3_nt: TGCGCCAGCAGCTTCGGGGGTCTAGCCAAAAACATTCAGTACTTC
cdr3_aa: CASSFGGLAKNIQYF

clone_size: NA
j_call: TRBJ2-7
v_call: TRBV7-9
d_call: TRBD2
cdr3_nt: TGTGCCAGCAGCCCTAAGGGCGGGGAGGGGAGGAGAAGCGAGCAGTACTTC
cdr3_aa: CASSPKGGEGRRSEQYF

clone_size: NA
j_call: TRBJ1-2
v_call: TRBV1
d_call: NA
cdr3_nt: TGCACCAGCAGCCAAGATCGTGGGGAAGGCTACACCTTC
cdr3_aa: CTSSQDRGEGYTF